This T cell receptor (beta chain) was recorded in a study of blood T cell repertoires in COVID-19. Libraries were prepared by immunoSEQ multiplex PCR; TCRdb keeps only in-frame clonotypes and omits some of them. Among about 260,000 clones listed, around 87% were seen once. The junction had 13 bases not matched to a gene; V was cut back by 7 bases and J by 8 bases. Germline loops: CDR1 SNHLY, CDR2 FYNNEI. CDR3 length equals 14 residues. This chain joins TRBV2 and TRBJ1-2, with 7 bases that match TRBD1. This TCR derives from a woman aged 40 to 50 who had recovered from COVID-19. The sequenced material came from peripheral blood. CDR3 nucleotide sequence: TGTGCCAGCATCACAAGGGGGGACAGATGGGGCTACACCTTC. It codes for CASITRGDRWGYTF.